This is a list of T cell receptor beta chains from one sample in a study of control samples from healthy donors and cancer patients. This table comes from immunoSEQ multiplex PCR, and its TCRdb copy is limited to in-frame clones, with some not included. The table lists about 69,000 clones, around nine tenths of them singletons, with less than 6% in the top ten. What was sequenced was PBMCs. The receptors come from a man in his 60s with colorectal cancer. Each CDR3 is given with its conserved first and last residue. The order of the fields is V gene, CDR3 protein.

>TRBV2
CASSEVRVGYTF
>TRBV5-6
CASSLRGQGAYEQYF
>TRBV28
CASSLFYRGRSEAFF
>TRBV7-9
CASSGRGLETQYF
>TRBV3-1/TRBV3-2
CASSLRGRTDTQYF
>TRBV29-1
CSAGTGGNTIYF
>TRBV7-9
CASSPRPGTSGGALF
>TRBV5-1
CASSLAGTYEQYF
>TRBV11-2
CASSLGSNTGELFF
>TRBV4-1
CASSDTSGGLSEQYF
>TRBV7-9
CASSLERVTEAFF
>TRBV6-5
CASSPGARGETQYF
>TRBV6-6
CASSSPDLAGTEAFF
>TRBV7-9
CASSFAGGRADTQYF
>TRBV5-1
CASSLLVFSGGRNTGELFF
>TRBV6-6
CASRLPSAQPQHF
>TRBV3-1/TRBV3-2
CASSLGRSSYEQYF
>TRBV28
CASSLGGMVRNYGYTF
>TRBV3-1/TRBV3-2
CASSQTAGSYGYTF
>TRBV4-1
CASSQDKTSGSYNEQFF
>TRBV20-1
CSGRGYNEQFF
>TRBV4-2
CASSQGIRETQYF
>TRBV30
CAWSIGWGNTEAFF
>TRBV3-1/TRBV3-2
CASSQEARGGDGYTF
>TRBV5-4
CASSPGQGTTYEQYF
>TRBV7-9
CASSFPGQKIGTQYF
>TRBV19
CASTRAWNQPQHF
>TRBV2
CASQSRVRTDTQYF